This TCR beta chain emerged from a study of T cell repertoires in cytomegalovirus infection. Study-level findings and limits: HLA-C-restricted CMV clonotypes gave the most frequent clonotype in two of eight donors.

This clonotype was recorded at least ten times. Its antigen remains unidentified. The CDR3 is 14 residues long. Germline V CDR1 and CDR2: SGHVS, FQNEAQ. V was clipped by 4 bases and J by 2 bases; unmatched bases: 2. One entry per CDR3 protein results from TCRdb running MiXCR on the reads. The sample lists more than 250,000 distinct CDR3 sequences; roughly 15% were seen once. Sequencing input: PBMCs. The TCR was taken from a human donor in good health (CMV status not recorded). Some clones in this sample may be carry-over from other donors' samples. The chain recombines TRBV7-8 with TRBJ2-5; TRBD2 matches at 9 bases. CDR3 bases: TGTGCCAGCAGCTCTAGCGGGATTCAAGAGACCCAGTACTTC. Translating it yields CASSSSGIQETQYF.